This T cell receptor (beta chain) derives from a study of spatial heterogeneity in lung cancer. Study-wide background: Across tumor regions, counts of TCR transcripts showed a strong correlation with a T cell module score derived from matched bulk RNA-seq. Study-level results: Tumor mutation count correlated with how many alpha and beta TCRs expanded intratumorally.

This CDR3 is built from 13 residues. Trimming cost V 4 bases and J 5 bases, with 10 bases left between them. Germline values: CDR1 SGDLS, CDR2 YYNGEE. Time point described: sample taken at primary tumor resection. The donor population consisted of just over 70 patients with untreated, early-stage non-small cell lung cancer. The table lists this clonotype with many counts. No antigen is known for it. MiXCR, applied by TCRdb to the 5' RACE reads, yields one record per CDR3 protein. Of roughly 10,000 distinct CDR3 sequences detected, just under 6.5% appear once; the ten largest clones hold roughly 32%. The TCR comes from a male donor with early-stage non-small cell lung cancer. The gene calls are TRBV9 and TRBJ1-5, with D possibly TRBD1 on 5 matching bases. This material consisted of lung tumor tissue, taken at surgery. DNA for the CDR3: TGTGCCAGCAGCTCGGACACCGATCAGCCCCAGCATTTT. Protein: CASSSDTDQPQHF.